These 15 T cell receptor beta chains share one sample of origin, sequenced in a study of blood T cell repertoires in COVID-19. Produced via immunoSEQ multiplex PCR; TCRdb's table is partial and in-frame only. The table includes around 260,000 clones, about 86% detected once. Material for sequencing was PBMCs or T cells enriched from blood (not recorded which). These receptors were obtained from a man younger than 45 with acute COVID-19.

This clone has just one count. The chain combines TRBV21-1 with TRBJ1-1; the DNA was not compared with TRBD1, the D call given in the table. TRBV21-1 is designated a pseudogene. The CDR3 sequence is 17 residues long. CDR3 sequence: CASSSQQGAGERAEAFF. The CDR3 DNA follows: TGTGCCAGCAGCAGCCAACAGGGGGCAGGGGAGCGGGCTGAAGCTTTCTTT.

The chain employs TRBV4-3 and TRBJ1-1, with D possibly matching TRBD1 (6 bases). The V end was cut by 2 bases, the J end by 5 bases, with 9 bases between. The CDR3 totals 13 residues. Germline V gene sequence: CDR1 LGHNA, CDR2 YSLEER. CDR3: CASSQLGGTEAFF. In DNA form, the CDR3 reads TGCGCCAGCAGCCAACTAGGGGGTACTGAAGCTTTCTTT.

This clone is termed medium-sized. The chain couples TRBV27 to TRBJ2-2; D unresolved. V gave up 3 bases and J gave up 1 base, with 18 bases separating them. Germline CDR1 is MNHEY and CDR2 is SMNVEV (reference sequence). The CDR3 covers 18 residues. This CDR3 is CASSFRVPPSQNTGELFF. The CDR3 DNA is TGTGCCAGCAGTTTCCGGGTGCCGCCCAGTCAGAACACCGGGGAGCTGTTTTTT.

The chain recombines TRBV9 with TRBJ2-2, with D perhaps TRBD1 (6 bases). Germline loops: CDR1 SGDLS, CDR2 YYNGEE. The CDR3 sequence is 15 residues long. V gave up 3 bases and J gave up 4 bases, with 13 bases separating them. The CDR3 here is CASSARTVSTGELFF. DNA of the CDR3: TGTGCCAGCAGCGCGAGGACAGTTAGCACCGGGGAGCTGTTTTTT.

The chain links TRBV7-9 to TRBJ1-1; D uncertain. Looked up from germline, CDR1 is SEHNR and CDR2 is FQNEAQ (reference sequence). The CDR3 extends over 12 amino acids. Trimming stripped 3 bases from V and 11 bases from J, with 13 bases between. Written as DNA, the CDR3 is TGTGCCAGCAGCTTCTCAAACCTTGAGGCTTTCTTT. Residues: CASSFSNLEAFF.

This clone was observed a single time. The rearrangement joins TRBV6-5 to TRBJ2-1, with 8 bases that match TRBD2. Germline lookup yields CDR1 MNHEY and CDR2 SVGAGI. The CDR3 loop spans 15 amino acids. After removal of 5 bases from V and 1 base from J, the junction contained 4 bases not matched to a gene. Written as DNA, the CDR3 is TGTGCCAGCAGTCCAGCGGGAGCATCCTACAATGAGCAGTTCTTC. It is translated as CASSPAGASYNEQFF.

J is TRBJ1-2 and V is TRBV7-9; 12 positions agree with TRBD1. The V gene end was trimmed by 7 bases and the J gene end by 4 bases; junction bases not matched to a gene: 4. Germline V CDR1 and CDR2: SEHNR, FQNEAQ (reference sequence). This CDR3 contains 14 residues. CDR3 in DNA: TGTGCCAGCACCGGGACAGGGGGCGCCTATGGCTACACCTTC. Encoded protein: CASTGTGGAYGYTF.

The chain links TRBV27 to TRBJ2-5; TRBD2 might be the D (5 bases). This CDR3 comprises 13 residues. The V and J ends lost 4 bases and 4 bases respectively, with 10 bases between them. Germline values: CDR1 MNHEY, CDR2 SMNVEV (reference sequence). DNA for the CDR3: TGTGCCAGCAGTTCTACTAGATCAGAGACCCAGTACTTC. Its translation is CASSSTRSETQYF.

This clone has just one count. The CDR3 sequence is CASSSGEAKDTQYF. CDR3 bases: TGTGCCAGCTCCTCAGGGGAAGCAAAAGATACGCAGTATTTT. This sequence joins TRBV5-6 and TRBJ2-3; possible D gene TRBD1, 6 bases. Deletions cut 7 bases from V and 5 bases from J, with 17 bases between. Germline values: CDR1 SGHDT, CDR2 YYEEEE. CDR3 length: 14 amino acids. The full variable domain, rest sourced from reference TRBV5-6 and TRBJ2-3, is DAGVTQSPTHLIKTRGQQVTLRCSPKSGHDTVSWYQQALGQGPQFIFQYYEEEERQRGNFPDRFSGHQFPNYSSELNVNALLLGDSALYLCASSSGEAKDTQYFGPGTRLTVL.

The V and J genes are TRBV3-1 (or the pseudogene TRBV3-2) and TRBJ1-3; D ambiguous. This CDR3 region has 13 residues. Deletions cut 4 bases from V and 3 bases from J, with 7 bases between. Germline CDR1 reads LGHDT; CDR2 reads YNNKEL (reference sequence). CDR3 bases: TGTGCCAGCAGCCTCCACGGTGGAAACACCATATATTTT. It is translated as CASSLHGGNTIYF.

The chain combines TRBV4-1 with TRBJ1-2, with D tentatively TRBD1 (5 bases). Germline loops: CDR1 MGHRA, CDR2 YSYEKL. The CDR3 consists of 15 residues. The V end lost 1 base, the J end lost 3 bases, and 12 bases lay between the germline ends. In DNA, the CDR3 is TGCGCCAGCAGCCAAGCTGACAGAGAAGACTATGGCTACACCTTC. It translates to CASSQADREDYGYTF.

The gene calls are TRBV21-1 and TRBJ1-2; the table's D call TRBD1 went unverified against the DNA. TRBV21-1 is flagged as a pseudogene. CDR3 size: 12 residues. DNA for the CDR3: TGTGCCAGCAGCACGGACAGGGGGCGCTACACCTTC. The encoded protein is CASSTDRGRYTF.

The chain recombines TRBV4-1 with TRBJ1-4; D may be TRBD1 (6 bases). CDR1 and CDR2 (germline): MGHRA, YSYEKL. The CDR3 runs 15 residues. Trimming took 2 bases from V and 7 from J, leaving 14 bases between them. The CDR3 sequence is CASSQPHQGFEKLFF. For the CDR3, the DNA is TGCGCCAGCAGCCAACCTCACCAGGGGTTTGAAAAACTGTTTTTT.

As regards this clone: A junction end diverges from the germline sequence, so it may reflect a read error. This rearrangement joins TRBV19 to TRBJ1-2; possible D gene TRBD1, 5 bases. The CDR3 spans 11 residues. Germline CDR1 LNHDA, CDR2 SQIVND (reference sequence). The CDR3 spells CASIGGTESFF. CDR3 coding DNA: TGTGCCAGTATCGGGGGGACCGAAAGCTTCTTC.

This chain links TRBV30 with TRBJ2-2, with TRBD1 matching 7 bases. The CDR3 loop spans 13 amino acids. V dropped 8 bases and J dropped 3; count of bases not matched to a gene: 6. Looked up from germline, CDR1 is GTSNPN and CDR2 is SVGIG (reference sequence). The CDR3 protein is CALTGQYTGELFF. CDR3 coding DNA: TGTGCCCTGACGGGACAGTACACCGGGGAGCTGTTTTTT.